The rows below give T cell receptor beta chains drawn from one sample of a study of T cell responses to AZD1222 COVID-19 vaccine. Generated by immunoSEQ multiplex PCR, the TCRdb table keeps only in-frame clones and is missing some. The data hold under 170,000 clones, with around 90% observed a single time. The sequencing used peripheral blood, collected 28 days after the second AZD1222 dose. The receptor source for this set is an adult who received the AZD1222 COVID-19 vaccine. Both conserved end residues are part of each CDR3. The order of the fields is J gene, clone size, D gene, V gene, CDR3 protein, CDR3 DNA. D genes are given only for firm matches. The size of a clone is reported for some rows only, either as once, few or many, or as a class for expanded clones.

>TRBJ1-1|-|TRBD1|TRBV6-5
CATRGDRPNTEAFF
TGTGCCACCAGGGGGGACAGACCGAACACTGAAGCTTTCTTT
>TRBJ2-5|-|-|TRBV7-8
CASSPTTLQETQYF
TGTGCCAGCAGCCCAACTACTTTACAAGAGACCCAGTACTTC
>TRBJ2-2|-|TRBD2|TRBV6-5
CASSVLATNTGELFF
TGTGCCAGCAGCGTACTAGCGACGAACACCGGGGAGCTGTTTTTT
>TRBJ1-2|-|-|TRBV19
CASSPRQAPGGTF
TGTGCCAGTAGCCCTCGACAAGCCCCGGGCGGCACCTTC
>TRBJ2-1|-|-|TRBV27
CASSLEGGTYNEQFF
TGTGCCAGCAGTTTAGAGGGCGGGACCTACAATGAGCAGTTCTTC
>TRBJ2-7|-|-|TRBV24-1
CATSEGREQYF
TGTGCCACCAGTGAGGGACGCGAGCAGTACTTC
>TRBJ1-5|-|TRBD1|TRBV19
CASSIRWTGGWDQPQHF
TGTGCCAGTAGTATTCGGTGGACAGGGGGGTGGGATCAGCCCCAGCATTTT
>TRBJ1-1|-|TRBD1|TRBV25-1
CASRETGRNTEAFF
TGTGCCAGCAGGGAGACAGGGAGGAACACTGAAGCTTTCTTT
>TRBJ1-3|-|TRBD1|TRBV18
CASSPSGQGGSGNTIYF
TGTGCCAGCTCACCGTCGGGACAGGGAGGATCTGGAAACACCATATATTTT
>TRBJ2-7|once|-|TRBV7-2
CASSLASAGRYEQYF
TGTGCCAGCAGCTTAGCGAGCGCAGGAAGGTACGAGCAGTACTTC
>TRBJ1-1|-|-|TRBV28
CASSLGSHTEAFF
TGTGCCAGCAGTTTAGGGAGTCACACTGAAGCTTTCTTT
>TRBJ1-1|many|-|TRBV5-1
CASSSGQPNTEAFF
TGCGCCAGCAGCTCCGGACAGCCGAACACTGAAGCTTTCTTT
>TRBJ1-2|-|-|TRBV10-3
CAISVNSVNYGYTF
TGTGCCATCAGTGTCAATAGCGTTAACTATGGCTACACCTTC
>TRBJ2-7|once|-|TRBV5-1
CASSLIGVNPYEQYF
TGCGCCAGCAGCTTGATTGGCGTGAATCCATACGAGCAGTACTTC
>TRBJ1-1|-|TRBD1|TRBV19
CASSSRGRSTEAFF
TGTGCCAGTAGTTCCAGGGGGCGAAGCACTGAAGCTTTCTTT
>TRBJ2-3|-|-|TRBV14
CASSQGIRNTDTQYF
TGTGCCAGCAGCCAAGGAATACGCAACACAGATACGCAGTATTTT
>TRBJ1-1|-|-|TRBV4-2
CASSRRGDTEAFF
TGTGCCAGCAGCCGACGAGGGGACACTGAAGCTTTCTTT
>TRBJ1-5|-|-|TRBV11-3
CASSRGSLYSNQPQHF
TGTGCCAGCAGCCGCGGAAGTCTTTATAGCAATCAGCCCCAGCATTTT